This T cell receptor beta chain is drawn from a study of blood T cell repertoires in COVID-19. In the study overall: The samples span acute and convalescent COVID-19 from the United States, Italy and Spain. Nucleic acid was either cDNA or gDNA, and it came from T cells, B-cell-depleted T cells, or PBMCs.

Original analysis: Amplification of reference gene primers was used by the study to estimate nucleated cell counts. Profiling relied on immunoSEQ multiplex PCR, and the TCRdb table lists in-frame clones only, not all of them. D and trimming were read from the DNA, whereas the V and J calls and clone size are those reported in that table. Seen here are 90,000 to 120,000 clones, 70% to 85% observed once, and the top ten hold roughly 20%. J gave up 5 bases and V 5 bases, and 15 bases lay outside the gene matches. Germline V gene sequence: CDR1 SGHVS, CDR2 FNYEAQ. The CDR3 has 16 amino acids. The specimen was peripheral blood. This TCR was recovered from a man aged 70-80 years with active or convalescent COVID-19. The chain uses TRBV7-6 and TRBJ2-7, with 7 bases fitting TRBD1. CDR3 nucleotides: TGTGCCAGCAGCCAAGATACCCGGGACAGTATCCACGAGCAGTACTTC. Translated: CASSQDTRDSIHEQYF.